The 23 T cell receptor beta chains below all came from one sample that was sequenced in a study of T cells after posttransplantation cyclophosphamide. Cyclophosphamide on days +3 and +4 followed busulfan-fludarabine conditioning and a marrow graft. Some clones are missing from TCRdb's copy, which holds only in-frame ones; the method was immunoSEQ multiplex PCR. Of 4,500 to 6,000 clones in the sample, 1.5% to 2% are singletons; the top ten hold less than 35%. The source was PBMCs, collected around 250 days after a stem cell transplant with posttransplant cyclophosphamide. All receptors come from a male patient between 25 and 40 years old who received an allogeneic stem cell transplant from a related donor, was CMV-positive, and had no GVHD. Some of these T cells may belong to the graft donor.

The V gene is TRBV7-2, the J gene TRBJ2-5; tentatively, D is TRBD2 (5 bases). The CDR3 has 13 amino acids. V was trimmed by 1 base and J by 8 bases, leaving 11 bases between them. The germline V gene encodes CDR1 SGHTA and CDR2 FQGNSA. The CDR3 DNA reads TGTGCCAGCAGCTTAGTGCCGAGGGATACCCAGTACTTC. This encodes CASSLVPRDTQYF.

CDR3 in DNA: TGTGCCAGCAGTGATACAGGGTTAGGGAATGAGCAGTTCTTC. Translated, it gives CASSDTGLGNEQFF. V gene TRBV6-6 combines with J gene TRBJ2-1; tentatively, D is TRBD1 (6 bases). The V end was cut by 5 bases, the J end by 7 bases, with 15 bases between. The CDR3 sequence is 14 residues long. The germline gives CDR1 MNHNY, CDR2 SVGAGI (reference sequence).

This clone was seen only a few times. V usage is TRBV5-1 and J usage is TRBJ1-1; 7 nucleotides line up with TRBD1. Looked up from germline, CDR1 is SGHRS and CDR2 is YFSETQ. With 4 bases clipped from V and 7 bases from J, the junction kept 4 bases outside the gene matches. The CDR3 extends over 12 amino acids. Here the CDR3 reads CASSPGTVEAFF. CDR3 bases: TGCGCCAGCAGCCCTGGGACAGTTGAAGCTTTCTTT.

The chain recombines TRBV19 with TRBJ2-5; D is unresolved. V was cut by 4 bases and J by 11 bases, with 11 bases left in between. Germline V gene sequence: CDR1 LNHDA, CDR2 SQIVND (reference sequence). The CDR3 totals 11 residues. DNA of the CDR3: TGTGCCAGTAGTAATGAGAGAGAGCAGTACTTC. This gives the protein CASSNEREQYF.

This rearrangement joins TRBV7-9 to TRBJ2-3, with 8 bases matching TRBD2. The CDR3 has 16 residues. Germline CDR1 is SEHNR and CDR2 is FQNEAQ (reference sequence). Trimming cost V 5 bases and J 2 bases; bases outside gene matches: 9. The CDR3 reads CASSPSGTRYTDTQYF. The CDR3 coding sequence is TGTGCCAGCAGCCCCAGCGGGACTAGATACACAGATACGCAGTATTTT.

This clone was found a few times. The rearrangement links TRBV29-1 to TRBJ1-3, with no clear D. Germline V lookup: CDR1 SQVTM, CDR2 ANQGSEA. The V end lost 5 bases, the J end lost 4 bases, and 12 bases lay between the germline ends. The CDR3 runs to 13 residues. The CDR3 region is CSVSQSSGNTIYF. The DNA of the CDR3 is TGCAGCGTTTCTCAGTCTTCAGGAAACACCATATATTTT. The entire variable domain, with the rest obtained from reference TRBV29-1 and TRBJ1-3, is as follows: SAVISQKPSRDICQRGTSLTIQCQVDSQVTMMFWYRQQPGQSLTLIATANQGSEATYESGFVIDKFPISRPNLTFSTLTVSNMSPEDSSIYLCSVSQSSGNTIYFGEGSWLTVV.

The CDR3 protein is CASSRDREVPYGYTF. CDR3 nucleotide sequence: TGCGCCAGCAGCCGAGACAGGGAGGTGCCCTATGGCTACACCTTC. The J gene is TRBJ1-2, the V gene TRBV4-3, with TRBD1 matching 7 bases. Unmatched junction bases numbered 9, after V lost 4 bases and J lost 4 bases. The germline V gene has CDR1 LGHNA and CDR2 YSLEER. This CDR3 spans 15 amino acids.

The chain combines TRBV5-4 with TRBJ2-1, with 10 bases lining up with TRBD2. CDR3 size: 15 residues. The V segment lost 3 bases and the J segment 8 bases; nucleotides outside the gene matches: 8. CDR1 SGHNT and CDR2 YYREEE come from the germline V gene (reference sequence). This CDR3 reads CASSSAGGPPDEQFF. Here the CDR3 DNA reads TGTGCCAGCAGCTCAGCGGGGGGGCCCCCCGATGAGCAGTTCTTC.

This clone was recorded a few times. V and J are TRBV18 and TRBJ1-4; no reliable D call. Per germline, CDR1 KGHSH and CDR2 LQKENI. The ends were cut back, 1 base at V and 4 bases at J, with 10 bases in the middle. CDR3 length equals 15 residues. In DNA form, the CDR3 reads TGTGCCAGCTCACCACGCACGGGTTTTAATGAAAAACTGTTTTTT. Protein sequence: CASSPRTGFNEKLFF.

This clone was found a few times. The chain carries TRBV7-2 and TRBJ2-7, with a weak D call TRBD2 (5 bases). V lost 1 base and J lost 2, with 12 bases in between. Germline CDR1 reads SGHTA; CDR2 reads FQGNSA. The CDR3 sequence is 15 residues long. The CDR3 sequence is CASSLGPADTYEQYF. In DNA form, the CDR3 reads TGTGCCAGCAGCTTAGGCCCAGCGGATACCTACGAGCAGTACTTC.

This clone was seen only a few times. This chain joins TRBV14 and TRBJ2-7; no clear D. CDR1 is SGHDN and CDR2 is FVKESK in the germline V gene. The CDR3 is 11 amino acids. V lost 3 bases, J lost 8 bases, and 8 bases lay in between. In nucleotides, the CDR3 is TGTGCCAGCAGCCATAAACACAAGCAGTACTTC. Translation gives CASSHKHKQYF. Supplemented by reference TRBV14 and TRBJ2-7, the full variable domain reads EAGVTQFPSHSVIEKGQTVTLRCDPISGHDNLYWYRRVMGKEIKFLLHFVKESKQDESGMPNNRFLAERTGGTYSTLKVQPAELEDSGVYFCASSHKHKQYFGPGTRLTVT.

The chain employs TRBV7-3 and TRBJ1-2; D remains unclear. The V gene lost 0 bases and the J gene lost 4 bases, with 12 bases spanning the gap. The CDR3 runs to 15 residues. Germline assignment: CDR1 SGHTA and CDR2 FQGTGA. The CDR3 here is CASSLTGSPSYGYTF. The CDR3 DNA reads TGTGCCAGCAGCTTAACGGGCTCGCCGTCCTATGGCTACACCTTC.

This chain joins TRBV19 and TRBJ2-7; D is undetermined. This CDR3 spans 14 amino acids. Trimming cost V 4 bases and J 3 bases, with 13 bases left between them. Per the germline V gene, CDR1 is LNHDA and CDR2 is SQIVND (reference sequence). The CDR3 here is CASSTRIFGYEQYF. The CDR3 DNA reads as TGTGCCAGTAGTACCCGAATTTTCGGCTACGAGCAGTACTTC. Full variable domain (rest looked up from reference TRBV19 and TRBJ2-7): DGGITQSPKYLFRKEGQNVTLSCEQNLNHDAMYWYRQDPGQGLRLIYYSQIVNDFQKGDIAEGYSVSREKKESFPLTVTSAQKNPTAFYLCASSTRIFGYEQYFGPGTRLTVT.

This clone was recorded a few times. The chain is built from TRBV7-2 and TRBJ1-2, with 7 positions matching TRBD1. This CDR3 is built from 15 residues. V shed 1 base and J 8 bases; nucleotides not matched to a gene: 10. The germline V gene has CDR1 SGHTA and CDR2 FQGNSA. The CDR3 here is CASSLGGTASRGYTF. As DNA, the CDR3 is TGTGCCAGCAGCTTAGGCGGGACAGCATCTAGGGGCTACACCTTC. Variable domain in full (rest from reference TRBV7-2 and TRBJ1-2): GAGVSQSPSNKVTEKGKDVELRCDPISGHTALYWYRQSLGQGLEFLIYFQGNSAPDKSGLPSDRFSAERTGGSVSTLTIQRTQQEDSAVYLCASSLGGTASRGYTFGSGTRLTVV.

This clone turned up a few times. At one boundary the junction diverges from the germline segment, which might be a read error. This sample also contains other DNA sequences that code for the same CDR3. V and J are TRBV28 and TRBJ1-5, with TRBD1 matching 8 bases. This CDR3 is built from 15 residues. The germline gives CDR1 MDHEN, CDR2 SYDVKM. This CDR3 reads CASSLSQGAIQPQHF. DNA for the CDR3: TGTGCCAGCAGTTTATCCCAGGGGGCGATTCAGCCCCAGCACTTT.

This clone came up a few times. The V call is TRBV16, the J call TRBJ1-5, with TRBD1 identical over 9 bases. The CDR3 totals 16 residues. J was trimmed by 1 base and V by 5 bases; bases with no gene match: 6. Germline CDR1 reads KGHSY; CDR2 reads FQNENV. The CDR3 sequence: CASSYTDRGSNQPQHF. The DNA of the CDR3 is TGTGCCAGCAGCTATACGGACAGGGGAAGCAATCAGCCCCAGCATTTT.

The V call is TRBV28, the J call TRBJ2-1; 8 bases match TRBD2. From germline, CDR1 is MDHEN and CDR2 SYDVKM. After removal of 4 bases from V and 3 bases from J, the junction contained 5 bases not matched to a gene. The CDR3 loop spans 15 amino acids. The CDR3 DNA follows: TGTGCCAGCAGTTCGGCAGCGGGAGACTACAATGAGCAGTTCTTC. Translation gives CASSSAAGDYNEQFF.

This clone was seen only a few times. V usage is TRBV7-2 and J usage is TRBJ2-3; D unresolved. Looked up from germline, CDR1 is SGHTA and CDR2 is FQGNSA. The germline V and J ends were trimmed by 5 bases and 1 base, with 7 bases remaining between them. The CDR3 runs 13 residues. The CDR3 nucleotides read TGTGCCAGCAGCACCAGGCGCACAGATACGCAGTATTTT. As protein: CASSTRRTDTQYF.

The chain has TRBV7-6 and TRBJ2-3; TRBD2 matches 14 bases. The CDR3 consists of 16 residues. Trimming took 5 bases from V and 3 from J; bases not matched to a gene: 4. Germline lookup yields CDR1 SGHVS and CDR2 FNYEAQ. The CDR3: CASSATSGRGTDTQYF. The CDR3, as DNA: TGTGCCAGCAGCGCGACTAGCGGGAGGGGGACAGATACGCAGTATTTT.

In the case of this clone: One junction end disagrees with the germline gene, perhaps due to a read error. V is TRBV10-3 and J is TRBJ2-4; TRBD2 matches at 13 bases. There are 15 residues in the CDR3. CDR1 and CDR2 from the germline V gene are ENHRY and SYGVKD. CDR3 in DNA: TGTGCCATCAGTGAGTCGACTAGCGGGAGGAGCATTCAGCACTTC. It codes for CAISESTSGRSIQHF.

In this sample, this clone turned up a few times. The gene calls are TRBV6-1 and TRBJ2-5; 12 bases are shared with TRBD2. The ends lost 3 bases at V and 5 bases at J; junction bases unmatched: 4. Germline V gene data show CDR1 as MNHNS and CDR2 as SASEGT. The CDR3 runs to 15 residues. The CDR3 protein is CASSESSGGAETQYF. CDR3 coding DNA: TGTGCCAGCAGTGAGTCTAGCGGGGGGGCTGAGACCCAGTACTTC.

The rearrangement uses TRBV9 and TRBJ1-6, with TRBD1 matching 7 bases. CDR3 length: 14 residues. J was trimmed by 6 bases and V by 2 bases; bases with no gene match: 2. Germline-derived CDR1 and CDR2 are SGDLS and YYNGEE. Here the CDR3 DNA reads TGTGCCAGCAGCGTCAGACAGGGTAATTCACCCCTCCACTTT. It translates to CASSVRQGNSPLHF.

This clone is deemed medium-sized. The chain employs TRBV5-1 and TRBJ2-2; 7 bases map to TRBD1. CDR3 size: 14 residues. CDR1 and CDR2 from the germline V gene are SGHRS and YFSETQ. With 2 bases clipped from V and 5 bases from J, the junction kept 3 bases outside the gene matches. The CDR3 here is CASSFRQGTGELFF. The CDR3 DNA reads as TGCGCCAGCAGCTTTAGACAGGGAACCGGGGAGCTGTTTTTT.